The clone carrying this TCR beta chain has at least ten counts. Its cognate antigen is unknown. This record belongs to a study of response to subunit inactivated influenza vaccine. General study findings and limits: New T cells are recruited in small numbers by each seasonal influenza vaccination, according to the authors' suggestion.

Each CDR3 protein gets one entry after TCRdb re-called the RT-PCR reads with MiXCR. Of 300,000 to 350,000 distinct CDR3 sequences listed, 21% are singletons. The germline V gene encodes CDR1 SGHVS and CDR2 FNYEAQ. V was shortened by 5 bases and J by 8 bases, with 15 bases between the two germline ends. This CDR3 is built from 13 residues. Here the sequenced sample was PBMCs from blood, taken approximately 20 months after vaccination. This clonotype was obtained from a man aged 50 to 69 who received an inactivated influenza vaccine. The chain employs TRBV7-6 and TRBJ1-2; possibly TRBD1 for D (5 bases). In nucleotides, the CDR3 is TGTGCCAGCAGCCCTCGGGGGTATAGGGGCTACACCTTC. It specifies CASSPRGYRGYTF.